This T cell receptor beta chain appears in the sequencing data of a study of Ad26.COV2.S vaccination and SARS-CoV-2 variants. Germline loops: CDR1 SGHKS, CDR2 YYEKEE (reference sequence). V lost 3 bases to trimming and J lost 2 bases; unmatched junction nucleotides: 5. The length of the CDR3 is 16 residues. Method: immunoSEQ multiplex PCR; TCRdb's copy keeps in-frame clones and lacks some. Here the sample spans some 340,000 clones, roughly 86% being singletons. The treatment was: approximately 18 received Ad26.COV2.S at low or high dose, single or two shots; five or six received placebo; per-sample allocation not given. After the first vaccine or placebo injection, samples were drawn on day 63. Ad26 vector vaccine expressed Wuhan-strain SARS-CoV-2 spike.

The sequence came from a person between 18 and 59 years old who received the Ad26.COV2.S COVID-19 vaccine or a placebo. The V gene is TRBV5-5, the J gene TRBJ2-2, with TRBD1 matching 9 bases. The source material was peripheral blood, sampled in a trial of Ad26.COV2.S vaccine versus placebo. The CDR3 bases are TGTGCCAGCAGCTGGGGGGACAGGGTAAACACCGGGGAGCTGTTTTTT. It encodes CASSWGDRVNTGELFF.